One sample yielded the 17 T cell receptor beta chains listed below, sequenced in a study of cytomegalovirus exposure and HLA in healthy donors. It was with 60 Vbeta and 13 Jbeta primers that the PCR ran. Sequencing was performed with immunoSEQ multiplex PCR; in TCRdb, only in-frame clones are kept and a portion is missing. The ten most abundant clones cover around 1.2% of a sample with 150,000 to 200,000 clones. Material for sequencing was PBMCs. The source of these receptors is a woman in her fifties or sixties in good health and CMV-seronegative.

The genes are TRBV15 and TRBJ2-7; 9 bases align to TRBD1. The ends lost 6 bases at V and 7 bases at J; junction bases unmatched: 7. Germline CDR1 LNHNV, CDR2 YYDKDF (reference sequence). CDR3 length equals 13 residues. CDR3 bases: TGTGCCACCAGTAGGGACAGGGTGGGAGAGCAGTACTTC. Amino acid sequence: CATSRDRVGEQYF.

The rearrangement uses TRBV11-2 and TRBJ1-2, with 10 bases matching TRBD1. V lost 5 bases and J lost 6; bases outside the gene matches: 15. The CDR3 totals 17 residues. Germline CDR1 and CDR2: SGHAT and FQNNGV. The CDR3 DNA sequence: TGTGCCAGCAGCCCCGCGGGACAGGGGAAGATATTTAATGGCTACACCTTC. Its translation is CASSPAGQGKIFNGYTF.

The gene calls are TRBV27 and TRBJ2-1; D unclear. The CDR3 is 12 amino acids. The V end lost 6 bases, the J end lost 4 bases, and 7 bases lay between the germline ends. Germline V gives CDR1 MNHEY, CDR2 SMNVEV (reference sequence). The chain's CDR3 is CASRTTYNEQFF. The DNA for the CDR3 is TGTGCCAGCAGAACTACTTACAATGAGCAGTTCTTC.

CDR3 DNA sequence: TGTGCCAGCAGCCCCGGGACAGGGGTCTACGAGCAGTACTTC. It translates to CASSPGTGVYEQYF. The chain uses TRBV9 and TRBJ2-7, with 10 positions matching TRBD1. The J segment lost 3 bases and the V segment lost 4 bases, leaving 4 bases of the junction unmatched. This CDR3 comprises 14 residues. Germline loops: CDR1 SGDLS, CDR2 YYNGEE.

A word on this clone: Other DNA sequences in this sample translate to the same CDR3. The rearrangement joins TRBV5-1 to TRBJ1-2; 11 bases map to TRBD1. This CDR3 has 14 amino acids. Per germline, CDR1 SGHRS and CDR2 YFSETQ. J gave up 3 bases and V 4 bases, and 2 bases lay outside the gene matches. The CDR3 DNA reads TGCGCCAGCAGCCCGGGACAGGGGGACTATGGCTACACCTTC. This gives the protein CASSPGQGDYGYTF.

The chain employs TRBV30 and TRBJ1-2; D may be TRBD1 (5 bases). Per germline, CDR1 GTSNPN and CDR2 SVGIG (reference sequence). Trimming pared 2 bases from V and 4 bases from J, leaving 8 bases between. The CDR3 runs 12 residues. CDR3 DNA: TGTGCCTGGAGTCAAGGGGTCTATGGCTACACCTTC. Protein product: CAWSQGVYGYTF.

The chain has TRBV7-2 and TRBJ1-6; 9 nucleotides line up with TRBD1. J was trimmed by 7 bases and V by 5 bases; bases with no gene match: 6. This CDR3 is 15 amino acids long. Per germline, CDR1 SGHTA and CDR2 FQGNSA. In DNA, the CDR3 is TGTGCCAGCAGCCTGAGGACAGGGGACAATTCACCCCTCCACTTT. Residues: CASSLRTGDNSPLHF.

The rearrangement uses TRBV5-1 and TRBJ2-3; the match to TRBD2 covers 13 bases. Germline V gene lookup returns CDR1 SGHRS and CDR2 YFSETQ. This CDR3 has 16 residues. V dropped 8 bases and J dropped 1; count of bases not matched to a gene: 7. The CDR3 loop is CASMGLAGKRTDTQYF. The CDR3, as DNA: TGCGCCAGTATGGGACTAGCGGGAAAGCGCACAGATACGCAGTATTTT.

V is TRBV10-3 and J is TRBJ2-3; possibly TRBD1 for D (5 bases). This CDR3 spans 15 amino acids. With 3 bases removed from V and 9 bases from J, the gap between germline ends came to 19 bases. Per the germline V gene, CDR1 is ENHRY and CDR2 is SYGVKD. The CDR3 region is CAISDARGRARTQYF. The CDR3 DNA sequence: TGTGCCATCAGTGATGCAAGGGGTAGGGCCCGGACGCAGTATTTT.

This chain joins TRBV5-4 and TRBJ2-1; TRBD1 might be the D (5 bases). Germline V gives CDR1 SGHNT, CDR2 YYREEE (reference sequence). CDR3 length: 11 residues. The ends were cut back, 6 bases at V and 9 bases at J, with 10 bases in the middle. CDR3 sequence reads: CASNLGPEQFF. In DNA form, the CDR3 reads TGTGCCAGCAACCTGGGGCCTGAGCAGTTCTTC.

The chain links TRBV7-6 to TRBJ2-7, with a weak D call TRBD2 (5 bases). CDR1 and CDR2 (germline): SGHVS, FNYEAQ. V gave up 2 bases and J gave up 2 bases, with 13 bases separating them. The CDR3 loop spans 15 amino acids. CDR3 DNA: TGTGCCAGCAGCTTACGACCTGGGAGAACCTACGAGCAGTACTTC. It codes for CASSLRPGRTYEQYF.

V gene TRBV30 combines with J gene TRBJ1-1; D is ambiguous. CDR1 and CDR2 from the germline V gene are GTSNPN and SVGIG (reference sequence). The V end lost 5 bases, the J end lost 3 bases, and 10 bases lay between the germline ends. The CDR3 is made up of 12 amino acids. The DNA for the CDR3 is TGTGCCTGGCAGGATTTGGACACTGAAGCTTTCTTT. This codes for CAWQDLDTEAFF.

CDR3 region: CASTAEQGRGNQPQHF. CDR3 DNA: TGTGCCAGCACGGCCGAACAGGGAAGGGGTAATCAGCCCCAGCATTTT. V usage is TRBV6-6 and J usage is TRBJ1-5, with D possibly TRBD1 on 6 matching bases. This CDR3 has 16 residues. CDR1 is MNHNY and CDR2 is SVGAGI in the germline V gene (reference sequence). Trimming removed 7 bases at V and 4 bases at J, with 20 bases between.

In DNA, the CDR3 is TGTGCCAGCAGCGGCGACTCGGGTGGCTACACCTTC. Its protein is CASSGDSGGYTF. The chain is built from TRBV9 and TRBJ1-2; D is ambiguous. V lost 3 bases, J lost 7 bases, and 10 bases lay in between. From germline, CDR1 is SGDLS and CDR2 YYNGEE. There are 12 residues in the CDR3.

V gene TRBV11-2 combines with J gene TRBJ1-5; the D gene is possibly TRBD1 (5 bases). Germline CDR1 SGHAT, CDR2 FQNNGV. This CDR3 contains 15 residues. With 3 bases removed from V and 1 base from J, the gap between germline ends came to 10 bases. The CDR3 is CASSLGQGSNQPQHF. The CDR3 DNA follows: TGTGCCAGCAGCTTGGGGCAGGGAAGCAATCAGCCCCAGCATTTT. The full variable domain, with the rest looked up from reference TRBV11-2 and TRBJ1-5, is EAGVAQSPRYKIIEKRQSVAFWCNPISGHATLYWYQQILGQGPKLLIQFQNNGVVDDSQLPKDRFSAERLKGVDSTLKIQPAKLEDSAVYLCASSLGQGSNQPQHFGDGTRLSIL.

V gene TRBV5-1 combines with J gene TRBJ2-3; D perhaps matches TRBD2 (6 bases). The CDR3 contains 14 residues. Trimming shortened V by 3 bases and J by 0 bases, and 8 bases separated the two germline ends. CDR1 is SGHRS, CDR2 YFSETQ, per germline. The CDR3 DNA reads as TGCGCCAGCAGCTCGGGGGAGAGCACAGATACGCAGTATTTT. Residues: CASSSGESTDTQYF.

This chain joins TRBV27 and TRBJ1-1; possible D gene TRBD1, 6 bases. Germline lookup yields CDR1 MNHEY and CDR2 SMNVEV (reference sequence). Trimming stripped 5 bases from V and 0 bases from J, with 13 bases between. The CDR3 is made up of 15 amino acids. In DNA, the CDR3 is TGTGCCAGCAGTGATACAGGGAAGATGAACACTGAAGCTTTCTTT. It is translated as CASSDTGKMNTEAFF.